The 19 T cell receptor beta chains below come from one sample, sequenced in a study of quantifying T cell responses using KT2 cells. About the study: TCR alpha and beta constant-region primers primed reverse transcription of RNA.

The cDNA 3' end received a ligated oligonucleotide with a UMI. First-round PCR used 4 cycles and beta primers RC1.1 and RC1.2 covering TRBC1 and TRBC2. MiXCR, applied by TCRdb to the UMI-ligation and nested PCR reads, yields one record per CDR3 protein. The table records tens of thousands of distinct CDR3 sequences, 12% of them present only once. The sample consisted of PBMCs spiked with cells of the T cell clone KT2. The receptors come from a human donor.

V is TRBV20-1 and J is TRBJ1-2, with D maybe TRBD1 (5 bases). Per the germline V gene, CDR1 is DFQATT and CDR2 is SNEGSKA (reference sequence). This CDR3 has 12 residues. V was pared by 3 bases and J by 7 bases, with 12 bases between. DNA for the CDR3: TGCAGTGCTAGTGAGGGGCTGGTTGGCTACACCTTC. Its protein is CSASEGLVGYTF.

This clonotype was detected only a few times. In nucleotides, the CDR3 is TGTGCCAGCAGTGAAAACGGCGGGGACGGCGATCAGCCCCAGCATTTT. Translating it yields CASSENGGDGDQPQHF. This rearrangement joins TRBV6-1 to TRBJ1-5, with D possibly matching TRBD1 (5 bases). CDR1 and CDR2 from the germline V gene are MNHNS and SASEGT. The ends were cut back, 2 bases at V and 5 bases at J, with 16 bases in the middle. This CDR3 contains 16 residues.

This clonotype came up a few times. The rearrangement uses TRBV5-1 and TRBJ1-5; the D is unclear. The CDR3 is 12 residues long. Trimming took 3 bases from V and 6 from J, leaving 7 bases between them. CDR1 is SGHRS and CDR2 is YFSETQ in the germline V gene. CDR3 nucleotide sequence: TGCGCCAGCAGCTCATCAGCTCAGCCCCAGCATTTT. Protein: CASSSSAQPQHF.

The chain has TRBV29-1 and TRBJ2-3; TRBD1 aligns across 8 bases. The CDR3 sequence is 16 residues long. The ends lost 1 base at V and 3 bases at J; junction bases unmatched: 9. Per the germline V gene, CDR1 is SQVTM and CDR2 is ANQGSEA. The CDR3 reads CSVEVSARGLTDTQYF. The CDR3 nucleotides read TGCAGCGTTGAAGTCTCGGCCAGGGGGCTTACAGATACGCAGTATTTT.

J is TRBJ2-1 and V is TRBV9, with 10 bases identical to TRBD2. The V gene's germline CDR1 is SGDLS and CDR2 YYNGEE. The CDR3 has 15 residues. After removal of 3 bases from V and 4 bases from J, the junction contained 4 bases not matched to a gene. CDR3 nucleotide sequence: TGTGCCAGCAGCGCAACTAGCGGGAAATACAATGAGCAGTTCTTC. Its translation: CASSATSGKYNEQFF.

This clonotype was seen at least ten times. The chain uses TRBV2 and TRBJ2-7, with D possibly TRBD1 on 6 matching bases. Trimming cost V 1 base and J 7 bases, with 17 bases left between them. CDR3 length equals 15 residues. Germline assignment: CDR1 SNHLY and CDR2 FYNNEI. CDR3 sequence: CASSEEVRGPWEQYF. In DNA, the CDR3 is TGTGCCAGCAGTGAAGAGGTCAGGGGACCTTGGGAGCAGTACTTC.

This clonotype was picked up many times. The V and J genes are TRBV12-3 or TRBV12-4 and TRBJ1-1, with a tentative D call TRBD1 (6 bases). V lost 1 base to trimming and J lost 4 bases, with 10 bases between them. The CDR3 sequence is 14 residues long. The CDR3 DNA follows: TGTGCCAGCAGTTTAGTTTTACAGGGCACTGAAGCTTTCTTT. Protein sequence: CASSLVLQGTEAFF.

The gene calls are TRBV6-5 and TRBJ2-1, with TRBD2 matching over 9 bases. The junction had 13 bases not matched to a gene; V was cut back by 6 bases and J by 4 bases. Germline V CDR1 and CDR2: MNHEY, SVGAGI. CDR3 length: 17 residues. CDR3: CASRPARLAEGYNEQFF. DNA of the CDR3: TGTGCCAGCAGGCCGGCCAGACTAGCGGAGGGGTACAATGAGCAGTTCTTC.

This clonotype was recorded at least ten times. The gene calls are TRBV28 and TRBJ2-5; D gene ambiguous. V was pared by 3 bases and J by 9 bases, with 8 bases between. The CDR3 runs 11 residues. Germline V gene lookup returns CDR1 MDHEN and CDR2 SYDVKM. In nucleotides, the CDR3 is TGTGCCAGCAGTTTTTCAAGGTCCCAGTACTTC. Translating gives CASSFSRSQYF. Complete variable domain (other parts from reference TRBV28 and TRBJ2-5): DVKVTQSSRYLVKRTGEKVFLECVQDMDHENMFWYRQDPGLGLRLIYFSYDVKMKEKGDIPEGYSVSREKKERFSLILESASTNQTSMYLCASSFSRSQYFGPGTRLLVL.

This clonotype was seen a handful of times. This chain connects TRBV24-1 to TRBJ1-5; D is unclear. The germline V gene encodes CDR1 KGHDR and CDR2 SFDVKD. This CDR3 has 14 residues. V lost 3 bases, J lost 4 bases, and 9 bases lay in between. Here the CDR3 reads CATSDGGINQPQHF. CDR3 nucleotide sequence: TGTGCCACCAGTGATGGCGGCATTAATCAGCCCCAGCATTTT.

CDR3 DNA sequence: TGTGCCAGCTCACCATCGATACTGAGCTCCTACGAGCAGTACTTC. It specifies CASSPSILSSYEQYF. V gene TRBV18 combines with J gene TRBJ2-7; D is undetermined. CDR3 size: 15 residues. Germline V gene lookup returns CDR1 KGHSH and CDR2 LQKENI. Between the trimmed V and J ends, which lost 2 bases and 0 bases, there was a span of 11 bases.

This clonotype was detected ten times or more. This sequence joins TRBV10-3 and TRBJ1-6, with TRBD1 matching 8 bases. The ends lost 6 bases at V and 9 bases at J; junction bases unmatched: 4. The germline V gene has CDR1 ENHRY and CDR2 SYGVKD. The CDR3 is 13 residues long. CDR3 coding DNA: TGTGCCATCAGGGAACAGGGGGGTTCACCCCTCCACTTT. It codes for CAIREQGGSPLHF.

This rearrangement joins TRBV16 to TRBJ1-4; D gene unclear. The CDR3 consists of 15 residues. V was shortened by 1 base and J by 3 bases, with 9 bases between the two germline ends. The V gene's germline CDR1 is KGHSY and CDR2 FQNENV. CDR3 protein: CASSQWKGSNEKLFF. CDR3 sequence (DNA): TGTGCCAGCAGCCAATGGAAGGGTTCTAATGAAAAACTGTTTTTT.

The chain carries TRBV12-3 or TRBV12-4 and TRBJ2-3, with D possibly called TRBD1 or TRBD2 (5 bases each). V lost 2 bases and J lost 1, with 7 bases in between. There are 14 residues in the CDR3. The CDR3 DNA follows: TGTGCCAGCAGTTTACGAGGGGGCACAGATACGCAGTATTTT. Protein product: CASSLRGGTDTQYF.

This clonotype showed up just a few times. The chain recombines TRBV7-9 with TRBJ2-6; 7 nucleotides line up with TRBD2. The CDR3 is made up of 15 amino acids. The ends lost 7 bases at V and 2 bases at J; junction bases unmatched: 5. Germline V gene lookup returns CDR1 SEHNR and CDR2 FQNEAQ (reference sequence). DNA for the CDR3: TGTGCCAGCAATGACGCGGGAGCTGGGGCCAACGTCCTGACTTTC. This translates into CASNDAGAGANVLTF.

This clonotype was observed many times. The chain recombines TRBV13 with TRBJ2-7; D not resolved. Trimming shortened V by 1 base and J by 1 base, and 5 bases separated the two germline ends. CDR1 and CDR2 from the germline V gene are PRHDT and FYEKMQ (reference sequence). The CDR3 is made up of 13 amino acids. CDR3 coding DNA: TGTGCCAGCAGCTTAGAGCGTTCCTACGAGCAGTACTTC. Encoded protein: CASSLERSYEQYF.

This clonotype was detected a few times. The V call is TRBV12-3 or TRBV12-4, the J call TRBJ2-3, with D hard to call. Trimming cost V 6 bases and J 4 bases, with 8 bases left between them. The CDR3 spans 12 residues. The CDR3 bases are TGTGCCAGCAGATTAAATTCAGATACGCAGTATTTT. As protein: CASRLNSDTQYF.

This clonotype was seen at least ten times. The chain has TRBV12-5 and TRBJ2-3; TRBD2 matches 8 bases. Trimming took 0 bases from V and 6 from J; bases not matched to a gene: 17. Per the germline V gene, CDR1 is LGHNT and CDR2 is FRNRAP. The CDR3 is 19 residues long. The DNA of the CDR3 is TGTGCTAGTGGTTTGGTACCCTCGTCAGGAGCGGGAGTTGCGGATACGCAGTATTTT. Protein sequence: CASGLVPSSGAGVADTQYF.

This clonotype was found many times. This chain uses TRBV29-1 with TRBJ2-2, with 9 bases matching TRBD1. CDR3 length: 14 residues. Germline V CDR1 and CDR2: SQVTM, ANQGSEA. The V segment lost 7 bases and the J segment 2 bases; nucleotides outside the gene matches: 5. The DNA of the CDR3 is TGCAGCGCCGGACAGGGGCAAAACACCGGGGAGCTGTTTTTT. Its translation is CSAGQGQNTGELFF.